These 12 T cell receptor beta chains were sequenced from one sample in a study of beta chain features in type 1 diabetes. Of the isolated RNA, all was reverse transcribed, and so the sequenced material was expressed TCRB transcripts. Repertoires were generated with immunoSEQ multiplex PCR, while TCRdb's copy carries only in-frame clones and drops some. The data contain tens of thousands of clones, around 40% of them seen just once; the ten biggest clones take up less than 0.15%. No cognate antigen is known for these TCRs. Study-wide findings and caveats: Within each of all four CD4+ subsets, Type 1 diabetes patients had TCRB CDR3s that were moderately but significantly shorter.

Sequencing was carried out using stem cell memory CD4+ T cells from blood. These receptors were taken from a man under 40 with type 1 diabetes.

The chain joins TRBV10-3 to TRBJ2-7; weak D call: TRBD2 (5 bases). V lost 4 bases to trimming and J lost 0 bases, with 13 bases between them. The CDR3 extends over 15 amino acids. Germline assignment: CDR1 ENHRY and CDR2 SYGVKD. CDR3 nucleotide sequence: TGTGCCATCAGTGGGTCAAGCGGAGTCTCCTACGAGCAGTACTTC. Protein: CAISGSSGVSYEQYF.

This sequence joins TRBV2 and TRBJ2-7, with TRBD2 identical over 11 bases. After removal of 5 bases from V and 3 bases from J, the junction contained 3 bases not matched to a gene. This CDR3 contains 14 residues. The germline CDR1 and CDR2 sequences are SNHLY and FYNNEI. The CDR3 DNA sequence: TGTGCCAGCAGTAAGGGACTAGCGGTCTACGAGCAGTACTTC. Protein sequence: CASSKGLAVYEQYF.

The chain combines TRBV19 with TRBJ2-5, with 14 positions matching TRBD2. Germline V CDR1 and CDR2: LNHDA, SQIVND (reference sequence). Germline trimming cut 3 bases from V and 0 bases from J; bases unmatched to any gene: 6. The CDR3 is 18 amino acids. CDR3 nucleotide sequence: TGTGCCAGTAGTATGCGACTAGCGGGAGGGTATTACCAAGAGACCCAGTACTTC. It translates to CASSMRLAGGYYQETQYF.

The rearrangement joins TRBV9 to TRBJ2-3; D ambiguous. Trimming removed 4 bases at V and 6 bases at J, with 9 bases between. Germline-derived CDR1 and CDR2 are SGDLS and YYNGEE. The CDR3 extends over 12 amino acids. CDR3 coding DNA: TGTGCCAGCAGCCCCGCGTTCGATACGCAGTATTTT. Its protein is CASSPAFDTQYF.

This clone was seen a handful of times. The rearrangement joins TRBV6-1 to TRBJ2-7; 8 bases agree with TRBD2. Per germline, CDR1 MNHNS and CDR2 SASEGT. Losses at the gene ends were 6 bases for V and 3 bases for J; bases not matched to a gene: 10. This CDR3 has 15 residues. Here the CDR3 reads CASRSPSGSFYEQYF. The CDR3 coding sequence is TGTGCCAGCAGAAGTCCCAGCGGGAGTTTCTACGAGCAGTACTTC.

This clone was counted a few times. The rearrangement links TRBV18 to TRBJ2-7, with 7 bases fitting TRBD1. V lost 4 bases and J lost 1; bases outside the gene matches: 1. The CDR3 is 13 amino acids. Germline assignment: CDR1 KGHSH and CDR2 LQKENI. The CDR3 nucleotides read TGTGCCAGCTCACGACAGGGATCCTACGAGCAGTACTTC. Protein: CASSRQGSYEQYF.

This chain links TRBV18 with TRBJ2-3, with D maybe TRBD2 (5 bases). Germline V gene lookup returns CDR1 KGHSH and CDR2 LQKENI. This CDR3 has 15 amino acids. V lost 0 bases and J 0 bases, leaving 7 bases between the germline ends. The CDR3 DNA follows: TGTGCCAGCTCACCACCAGGACTTAGCACAGATACGCAGTATTTT. It is translated as CASSPPGLSTDTQYF.

This clone came up a few times. V usage is TRBV5-1 and J usage is TRBJ2-1; 12 bases align to TRBD2. The CDR3 is made up of 15 amino acids. The V segment lost 0 bases and the J segment 5 bases; nucleotides outside the gene matches: 0. Germline loops: CDR1 SGHRS, CDR2 YFSETQ. The CDR3 nucleotides are TGCGCCAGCAGCTTGGGACTAGCGGGAGACAATGAGCAGTTCTTC. Amino acid sequence: CASSLGLAGDNEQFF.

In its sample, this clone was seen a few times. CDR3: CASSLEQGAGANVLTF. CDR3 DNA: TGTGCCAGCTCACTTGAACAGGGAGCAGGGGCCAACGTCCTGACTTTC. The chain is built from TRBV18 and TRBJ2-6, with a tentative D call TRBD1 (6 bases). CDR3 length: 16 amino acids. V was trimmed by 4 bases and J by 4 bases, leaving 14 bases between them. Germline lookup yields CDR1 KGHSH and CDR2 LQKENI.

The chain carries TRBV2 and TRBJ1-4; D is perhaps TRBD1 (5 bases). The CDR3 sequence is 14 residues long. The V gene lost 5 bases and the J gene lost 8 bases, with 15 bases spanning the gap. The germline gives CDR1 SNHLY, CDR2 FYNNEI. CDR3 region: CASSYGRGKEKLFF. The CDR3 DNA is TGTGCCAGCAGTTACGGACGGGGGAAGGAAAAACTGTTTTTT.

This chain links TRBV6-5 with TRBJ2-1; 16 bases line up with TRBD2. CDR3 length: 15 residues. Germline trimming cut 5 bases from V and 10 bases from J; bases unmatched to any gene: 5. Germline V gene lookup returns CDR1 MNHEY and CDR2 SVGAGI. The CDR3 protein is CASSPGLAGGIEQFF. The CDR3 bases are TGTGCCAGCAGTCCGGGACTAGCGGGAGGGATAGAGCAGTTCTTC.

This clone turned up a few times. This sequence joins TRBV7-2 and TRBJ2-7; 9 bases are a match to TRBD2. This CDR3 region has 15 residues. V dropped 5 bases and J dropped 6; count of bases not matched to a gene: 11. Germline V gene data show CDR1 as SGHTA and CDR2 as FQGNSA. CDR3 nucleotides: TGTGCCAGCAGCACTAGGACTAGCGCCCCGGGCGAGCAGTACTTC. This sequence encodes CASSTRTSAPGEQYF.